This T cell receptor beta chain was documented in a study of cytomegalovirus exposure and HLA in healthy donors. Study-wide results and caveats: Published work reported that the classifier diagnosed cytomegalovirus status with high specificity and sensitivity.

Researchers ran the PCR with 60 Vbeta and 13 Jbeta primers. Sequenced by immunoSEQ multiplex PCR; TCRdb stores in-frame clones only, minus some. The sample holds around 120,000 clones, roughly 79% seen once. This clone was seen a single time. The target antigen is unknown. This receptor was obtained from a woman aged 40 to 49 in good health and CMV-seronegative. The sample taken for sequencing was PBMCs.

The CDR3 spells CSVDWDSKVAFF. The CDR3 bases are TGCAGCGTTGATTGGGACAGTAAGGTAGCTTTCTTT. The gene calls are TRBV29-1 and TRBJ1-1; TRBD1 aligns across 7 bases. V shed 3 bases, J shed 10 bases, and the junction held 8 bases outside the gene matches. The CDR3 sequence is 12 residues long. Germline V gives CDR1 SQVTM, CDR2 ANQGSEA.